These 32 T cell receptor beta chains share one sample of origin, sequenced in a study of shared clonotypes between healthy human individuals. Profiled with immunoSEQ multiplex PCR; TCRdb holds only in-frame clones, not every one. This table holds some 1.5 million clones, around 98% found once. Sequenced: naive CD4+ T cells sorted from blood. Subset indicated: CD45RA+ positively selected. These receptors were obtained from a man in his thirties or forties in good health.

CDR3 in amino acids: CASSRRGDLGAGSSYEQYF. The CDR3 coding sequence is TGTGCCAGCAGTCGAAGGGGGGATTTGGGTGCTGGGAGCTCCTACGAGCAGTACTTC. This sequence joins TRBV5-5 and TRBJ2-7, with D possibly called TRBD1 or TRBD2 (6 bases each). Germline loops: CDR1 SGHKS, CDR2 YYEKEE (reference sequence). V was clipped by 5 bases and J by 0 bases, with 27 bases between them. The CDR3 contains 19 residues.

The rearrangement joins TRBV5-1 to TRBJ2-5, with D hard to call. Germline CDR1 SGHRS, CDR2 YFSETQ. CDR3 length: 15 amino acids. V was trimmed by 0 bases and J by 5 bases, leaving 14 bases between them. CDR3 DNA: TGCGCCAGCAGCTTGGACCTCGCTCAAACGGAGACCCAGTACTTC. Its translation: CASSLDLAQTETQYF.

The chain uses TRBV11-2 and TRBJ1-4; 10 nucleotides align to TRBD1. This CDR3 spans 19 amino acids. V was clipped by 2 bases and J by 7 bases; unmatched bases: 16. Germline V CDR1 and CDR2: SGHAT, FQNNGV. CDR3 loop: CASSLNRDRGPAKVEKLFF. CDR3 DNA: TGTGCCAGCAGCTTAAACCGGGACAGGGGTCCAGCTAAGGTTGAAAAACTGTTTTTT.

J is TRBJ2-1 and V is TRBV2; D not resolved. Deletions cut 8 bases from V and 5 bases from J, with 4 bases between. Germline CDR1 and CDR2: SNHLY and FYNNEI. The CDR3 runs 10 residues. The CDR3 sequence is CASHHNEQFF. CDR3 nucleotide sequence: TGTGCCAGCCATCACAATGAGCAGTTCTTC.

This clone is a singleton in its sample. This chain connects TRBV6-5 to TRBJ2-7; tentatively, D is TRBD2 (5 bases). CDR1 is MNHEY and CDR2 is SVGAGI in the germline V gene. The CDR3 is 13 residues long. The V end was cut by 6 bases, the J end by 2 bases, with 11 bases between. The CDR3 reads CASSPRRAYEQYF. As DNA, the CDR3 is TGTGCCAGCAGCCCTAGGCGGGCCTACGAGCAGTACTTC.

The CDR3 sequence: CASTESSRGGEKLFF. In DNA form, the CDR3 reads TGTGCCAGCACCGAATCCTCCCGAGGGGGGGAAAAACTGTTTTTT. The J gene is TRBJ1-4, the V gene TRBV5-4; D perhaps matches TRBD1 (6 bases). V lost 6 bases to trimming and J lost 8 bases, with 20 bases between them. Per germline, CDR1 SGHNT and CDR2 YYREEE (reference sequence). The CDR3 totals 15 residues.

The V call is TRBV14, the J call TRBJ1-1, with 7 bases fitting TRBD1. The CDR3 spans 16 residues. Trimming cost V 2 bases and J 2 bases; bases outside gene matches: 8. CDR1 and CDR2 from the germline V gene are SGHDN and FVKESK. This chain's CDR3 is CASSQITGVGNTEAFF. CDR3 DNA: TGTGCCAGCAGCCAAATAACAGGGGTGGGTAACACTGAAGCTTTCTTT.

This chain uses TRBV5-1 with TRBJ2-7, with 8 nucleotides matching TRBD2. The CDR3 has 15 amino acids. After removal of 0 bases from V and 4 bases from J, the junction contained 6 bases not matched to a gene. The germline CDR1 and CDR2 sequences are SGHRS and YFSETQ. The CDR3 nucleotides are TGCGCCAGCAGCTTGGCGGGAGGGTCGGGATACGAGCAGTACTTC. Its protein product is CASSLAGGSGYEQYF.

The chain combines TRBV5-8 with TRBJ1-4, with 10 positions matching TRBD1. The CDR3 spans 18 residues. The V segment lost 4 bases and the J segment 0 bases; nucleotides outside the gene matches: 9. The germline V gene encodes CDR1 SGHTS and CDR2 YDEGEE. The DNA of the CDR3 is TGTGCCAGCAGCCCAGACAGGGGGCGAGGGGCAACTAATGAAAAACTGTTTTTT. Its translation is CASSPDRGRGATNEKLFF.

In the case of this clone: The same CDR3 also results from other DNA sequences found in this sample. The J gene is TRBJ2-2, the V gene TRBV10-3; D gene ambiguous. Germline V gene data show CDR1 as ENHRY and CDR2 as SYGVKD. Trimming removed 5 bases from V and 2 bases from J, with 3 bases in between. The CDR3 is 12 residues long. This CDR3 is CAISPNTGELFF. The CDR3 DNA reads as TGTGCCATCAGTCCAAACACCGGGGAGCTGTTTTTT.

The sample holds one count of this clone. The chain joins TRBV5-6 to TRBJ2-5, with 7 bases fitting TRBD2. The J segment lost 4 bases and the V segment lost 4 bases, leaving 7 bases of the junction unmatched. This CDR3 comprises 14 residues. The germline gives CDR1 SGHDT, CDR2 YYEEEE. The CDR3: CASSAAGVRETQYF. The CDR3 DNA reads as TGTGCCAGCAGCGCCGCGGGAGTTCGAGAGACCCAGTACTTC.

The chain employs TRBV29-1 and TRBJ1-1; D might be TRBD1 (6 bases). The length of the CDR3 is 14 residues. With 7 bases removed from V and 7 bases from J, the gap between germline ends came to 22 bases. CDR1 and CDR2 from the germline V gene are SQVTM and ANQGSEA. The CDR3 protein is CSERGGKLAGEAFF. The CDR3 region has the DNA TGCAGCGAACGCGGGGGCAAGCTGGCCGGTGAAGCTTTCTTT.

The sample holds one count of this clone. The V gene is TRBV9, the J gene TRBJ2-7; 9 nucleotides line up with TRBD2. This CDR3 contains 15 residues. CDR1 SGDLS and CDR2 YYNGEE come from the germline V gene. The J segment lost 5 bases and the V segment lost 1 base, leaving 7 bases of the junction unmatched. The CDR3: CASSVRSGRSDEQYF. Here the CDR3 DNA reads TGTGCCAGCAGCGTAAGAAGCGGGAGGAGCGACGAGCAGTACTTC.

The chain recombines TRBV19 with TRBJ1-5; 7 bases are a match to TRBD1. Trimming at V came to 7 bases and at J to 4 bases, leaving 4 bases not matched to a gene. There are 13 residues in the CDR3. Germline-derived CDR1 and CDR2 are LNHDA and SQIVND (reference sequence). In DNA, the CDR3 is TGTGCCAGTACCCAGACAGGGAATCAGCCCCAGCATTTT. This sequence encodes CASTQTGNQPQHF.

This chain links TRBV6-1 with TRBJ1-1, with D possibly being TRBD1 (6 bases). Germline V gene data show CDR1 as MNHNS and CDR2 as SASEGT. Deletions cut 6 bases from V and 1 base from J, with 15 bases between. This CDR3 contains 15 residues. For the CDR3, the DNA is TGTGCCAGCAGACCCCCGACAGGATCGAACACTGAAGCTTTCTTT. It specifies CASRPPTGSNTEAFF.

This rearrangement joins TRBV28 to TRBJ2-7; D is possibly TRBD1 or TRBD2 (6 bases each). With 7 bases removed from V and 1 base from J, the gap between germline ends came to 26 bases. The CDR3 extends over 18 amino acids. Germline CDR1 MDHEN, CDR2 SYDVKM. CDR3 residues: CASTVGGWIQGLSYEQYF. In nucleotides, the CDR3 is TGTGCCAGCACCGTAGGGGGGTGGATACAGGGACTGTCCTACGAGCAGTACTTC.

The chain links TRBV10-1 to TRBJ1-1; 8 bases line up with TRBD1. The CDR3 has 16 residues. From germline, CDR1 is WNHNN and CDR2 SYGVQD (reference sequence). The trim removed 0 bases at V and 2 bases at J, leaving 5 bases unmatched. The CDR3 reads CASSESSRGLNTEAFF. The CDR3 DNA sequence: TGCGCCAGCAGTGAGTCATCCAGGGGGCTAAACACTGAAGCTTTCTTT.

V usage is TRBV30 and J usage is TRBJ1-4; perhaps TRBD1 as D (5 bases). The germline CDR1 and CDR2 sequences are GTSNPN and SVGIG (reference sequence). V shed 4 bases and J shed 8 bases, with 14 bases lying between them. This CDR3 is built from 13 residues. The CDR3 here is CAWNGGWDEKLFF. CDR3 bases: TGTGCCTGGAATGGGGGGTGGGACGAAAAACTGTTTTTT.

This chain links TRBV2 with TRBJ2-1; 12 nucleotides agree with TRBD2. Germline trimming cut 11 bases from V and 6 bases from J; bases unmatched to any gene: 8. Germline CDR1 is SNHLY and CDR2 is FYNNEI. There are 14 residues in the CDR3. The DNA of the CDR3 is TGTGCCTTGAGGACTAGCGGGACCTTCAATGAGCAGTTCTTC. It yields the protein CALRTSGTFNEQFF. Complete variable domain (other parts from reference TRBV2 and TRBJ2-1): EPEVTQTPSHQVTQMGQEVILRCVPISNHLYFYWYRQILGQKVEFLVSFYNNEISEKSEIFDDQFSVERPDGSNFTLKIRSTKLEDSAMYFCALRTSGTFNEQFFGPGTRLTVL.

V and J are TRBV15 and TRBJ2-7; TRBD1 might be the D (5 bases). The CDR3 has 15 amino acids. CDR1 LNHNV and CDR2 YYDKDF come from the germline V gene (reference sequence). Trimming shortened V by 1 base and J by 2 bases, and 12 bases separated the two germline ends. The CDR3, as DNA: TGTGCCACCAGCAGAGTTCCAGGGCGCGCCTACGAGCAGTACTTC. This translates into CATSRVPGRAYEQYF.

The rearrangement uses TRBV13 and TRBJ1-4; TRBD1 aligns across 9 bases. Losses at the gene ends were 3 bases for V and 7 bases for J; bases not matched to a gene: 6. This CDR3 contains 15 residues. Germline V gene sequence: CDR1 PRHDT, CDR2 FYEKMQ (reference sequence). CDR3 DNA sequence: TGTGCCAGCAGCTTCCGGACAGGGGCGACTGAAAAACTGTTTTTT. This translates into CASSFRTGATEKLFF.

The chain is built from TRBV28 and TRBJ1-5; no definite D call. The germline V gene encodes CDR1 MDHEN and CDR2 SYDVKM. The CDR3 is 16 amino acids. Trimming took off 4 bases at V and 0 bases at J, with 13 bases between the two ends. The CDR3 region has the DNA TGTGCCAGCAGTTCCTGGACCGTGAATAGCAATCAGCCCCAGCATTTT. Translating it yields CASSSWTVNSNQPQHF.

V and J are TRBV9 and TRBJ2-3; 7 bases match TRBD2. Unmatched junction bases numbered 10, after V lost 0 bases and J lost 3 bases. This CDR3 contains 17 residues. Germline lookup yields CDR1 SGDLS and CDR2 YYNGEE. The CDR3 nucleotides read TGTGCCAGCAGCGTAGATTTGGACGGGAGGCGGACAGATACGCAGTATTTT. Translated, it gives CASSVDLDGRRTDTQYF. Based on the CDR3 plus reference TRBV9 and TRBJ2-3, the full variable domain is DSGVTQTPKHLITATGQRVTLRCSPRSGDLSVYWYQQSLDQGLQFLIQYYNGEERAKGNILERFSAQQFPDLHSELNLSSLELGDSALYFCASSVDLDGRRTDTQYFGPGTRLTVL.

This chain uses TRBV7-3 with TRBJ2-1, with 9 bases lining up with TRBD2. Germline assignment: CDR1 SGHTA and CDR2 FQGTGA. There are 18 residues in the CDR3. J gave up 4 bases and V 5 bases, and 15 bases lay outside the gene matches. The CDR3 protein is CASSLQTIAGARYNEQFF. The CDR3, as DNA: TGTGCCAGCAGCCTACAGACGATAGCGGGAGCTAGGTACAATGAGCAGTTCTTC.

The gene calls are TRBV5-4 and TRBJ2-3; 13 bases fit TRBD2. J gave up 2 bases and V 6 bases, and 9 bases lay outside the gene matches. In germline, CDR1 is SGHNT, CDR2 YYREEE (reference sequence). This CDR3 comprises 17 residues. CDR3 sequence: CASKPGLAGRFTDTQYF. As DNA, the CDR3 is TGTGCCAGCAAACCGGGACTAGCGGGAAGGTTCACAGATACGCAGTATTTT.

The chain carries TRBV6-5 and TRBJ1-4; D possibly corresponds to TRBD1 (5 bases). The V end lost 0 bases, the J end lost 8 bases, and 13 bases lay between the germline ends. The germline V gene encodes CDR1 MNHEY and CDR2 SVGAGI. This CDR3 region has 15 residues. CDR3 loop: CASSYSSQGGEKLFF. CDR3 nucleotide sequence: TGTGCCAGCAGTTACTCGAGCCAGGGTGGGGAAAAACTGTTTTTT.

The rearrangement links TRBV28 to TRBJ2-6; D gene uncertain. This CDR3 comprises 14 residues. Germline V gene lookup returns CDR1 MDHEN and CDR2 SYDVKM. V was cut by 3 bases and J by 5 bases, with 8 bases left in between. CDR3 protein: CASSFAPWANVLTF. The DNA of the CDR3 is TGTGCCAGCAGTTTTGCCCCCTGGGCCAACGTCCTGACTTTC.

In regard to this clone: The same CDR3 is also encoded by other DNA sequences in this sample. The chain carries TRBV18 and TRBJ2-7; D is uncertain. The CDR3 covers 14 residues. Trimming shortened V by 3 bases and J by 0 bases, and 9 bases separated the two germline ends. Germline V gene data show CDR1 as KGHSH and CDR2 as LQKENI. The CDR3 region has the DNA TGTGCCAGCTCACCCAGGCCGGGCTCCTACGAGCAGTACTTC. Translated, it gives CASSPRPGSYEQYF.

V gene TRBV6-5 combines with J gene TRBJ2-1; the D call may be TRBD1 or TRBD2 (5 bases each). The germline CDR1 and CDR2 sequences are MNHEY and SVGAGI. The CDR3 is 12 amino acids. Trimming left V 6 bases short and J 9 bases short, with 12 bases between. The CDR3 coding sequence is TGTGCCAGCAGGGGACCGGGACGTGAGCAGTTCTTC. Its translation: CASRGPGREQFF.

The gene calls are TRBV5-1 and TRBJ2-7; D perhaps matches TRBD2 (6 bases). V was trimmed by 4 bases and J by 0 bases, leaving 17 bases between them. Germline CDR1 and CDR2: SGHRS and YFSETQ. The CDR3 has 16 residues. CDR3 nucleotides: TGCGCCAGCAGCCAAGAGGTCTTAGCGGCCTCCTACGAGCAGTACTTC. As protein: CASSQEVLAASYEQYF.

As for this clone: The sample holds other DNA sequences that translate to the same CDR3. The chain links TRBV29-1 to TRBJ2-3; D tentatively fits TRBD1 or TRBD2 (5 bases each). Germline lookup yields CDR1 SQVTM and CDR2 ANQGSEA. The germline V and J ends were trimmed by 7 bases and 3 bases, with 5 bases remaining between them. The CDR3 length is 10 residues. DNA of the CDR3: TGCAGCGGGGGGACAGATACGCAGTATTTT. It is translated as CSGGTDTQYF.

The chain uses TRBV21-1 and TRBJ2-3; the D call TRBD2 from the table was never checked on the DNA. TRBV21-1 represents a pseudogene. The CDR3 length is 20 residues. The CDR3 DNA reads TGTGCCAGCAGCAACCCACATGACGGGGGGGCCACGCACAGCACAGATACGCAGTATTTT. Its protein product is CASSNPHDGGATHSTDTQYF.